The 23 T cell receptor beta chains in this list originate from one sample, sequenced in a study of chemoradiotherapy in HPV16-positive cancers. The protocol was immunoSEQ multiplex PCR, while the TCRdb copy is restricted to in-frame clones and leaves out a portion. The sample holds 800 to 1,000 clones, 65% to 80% seen once. Sequenced material: tumor tissue, taken from a patient who underwent chemoradiotherapy. These receptors were collected from a human donor with HPV-associated anogenital cancer.

The chain uses TRBV4-3 and TRBJ1-4; possibly TRBD1 for D (6 bases). This CDR3 is 14 amino acids long. V was shortened by 3 bases and J by 5 bases, with 10 bases between the two germline ends. From germline, CDR1 is LGHNA and CDR2 YSLEER. The CDR3 DNA follows: TGCGCCAGCAGCCAGTACCAGGGGAATGAAAAACTGTTTTTT. This encodes CASSQYQGNEKLFF.

The chain recombines TRBV7-9 with TRBJ1-2; TRBD1 matches 12 bases. V trimming: 5 bases; J trimming: 8 bases; junction bases outside the gene matches: 15. Germline-derived CDR1 and CDR2 are SEHNR and FQNEAQ (reference sequence). This CDR3 spans 17 amino acids. This chain's CDR3 is CASSPILGQGAPEGYTF. CDR3 bases: TGTGCCAGCAGCCCGATCTTGGGACAGGGGGCGCCGGAGGGCTACACCTTC.

The chain recombines TRBV27 with TRBJ2-7, with D maybe TRBD2 (6 bases). The CDR3 loop spans 15 amino acids. V lost 3 bases and J lost 4, with 16 bases in between. Germline CDR1 is MNHEY and CDR2 is SMNVEV (reference sequence). As DNA, the CDR3 is TGTGCCAGCAGTTTTTCGTCGGGGGTTCGGTACGAGCAGTACTTC. Translated, it gives CASSFSSGVRYEQYF.

The genes are TRBV7-9 and TRBJ2-3; a possible D gene is TRBD2 (5 bases). This CDR3 spans 12 amino acids. Per the germline V gene, CDR1 is SEHNR and CDR2 is FQNEAQ (reference sequence). Trimming left V 2 bases short and J 7 bases short, with 7 bases between. The CDR3 coding sequence is TGTGCCAGCAGCTTAAGCGGTAATACGCAGTATTTT. Translated, it gives CASSLSGNTQYF.

There are a few counts of this clone. The chain is built from TRBV18 and TRBJ1-1; weak D call: TRBD1 (6 bases). V dropped 5 bases and J dropped 5 bases, with 15 bases sitting between them. Germline CDR1 is KGHSH and CDR2 is LQKENI. This CDR3 is built from 14 residues. CDR3: CASSTQGRGTEAFF. The DNA for the CDR3 is TGTGCCAGCTCAACCCAGGGCAGGGGAACTGAAGCTTTCTTT.

The rearrangement links TRBV9 to TRBJ2-5; 7 nucleotides agree with TRBD1. The CDR3 runs to 15 residues. The germline V gene has CDR1 SGDLS and CDR2 YYNGEE. J was trimmed by 3 bases and V by 3 bases; bases with no gene match: 8. The CDR3 nucleotides are TGTGCCAGCAGCGACCACCAGGGGGAAAAAGAGACCCAGTACTTC. As protein: CASSDHQGEKETQYF.

This chain joins TRBV18 and TRBJ2-5; TRBD1 agrees at 7 bases. The CDR3 is made up of 14 amino acids. The germline V gene has CDR1 KGHSH and CDR2 LQKENI. J was trimmed by 5 bases and V by 2 bases; bases with no gene match: 5. In nucleotides, the CDR3 is TGTGCCAGCTCACCAGGAAGGGGGCTCGAGACCCAGTACTTC. The encoded protein is CASSPGRGLETQYF.

V is TRBV21-1 and J is TRBJ2-6. TRBV21-1 is given as a pseudogene. The CDR3 loop spans 16 amino acids. The CDR3: CASSTLGERGANVLTF. The CDR3 DNA follows: TGTGCCAGCAGCACATTAGGGGAGAGGGGGGCCAACGTCCTGACTTTC.

Points on this clone: At the DNA level, this CDR3 is encoded by other sequences in the same sample as well. The rearrangement joins TRBV9 to TRBJ2-7, with 7 nucleotides matching TRBD1. This CDR3 spans 13 amino acids. The V gene end was trimmed by 3 bases and the J gene end by 2 bases; junction bases not matched to a gene: 2. Germline V lookup: CDR1 SGDLS, CDR2 YYNGEE. The CDR3 reads CASSGQGAYEQYF. The CDR3 nucleotides read TGTGCCAGCAGCGGACAGGGCGCCTACGAGCAGTACTTC.

This clone was seen just once. V usage is TRBV7-6 and J usage is TRBJ1-2; D perhaps matches TRBD1 (5 bases). Germline-derived CDR1 and CDR2 are SGHVS and FNYEAQ. This CDR3 region has 15 residues. The V end was cut by 2 bases, the J end by 0 bases, with 10 bases between. The CDR3 here is CASSLWGRSNYGYTF. CDR3 nucleotides: TGTGCCAGCAGCTTATGGGGCAGGTCTAACTATGGCTACACCTTC.

The rearrangement uses TRBV7-9 and TRBJ2-4; D is ambiguous. Germline-derived CDR1 and CDR2 are SEHNR and FQNEAQ (reference sequence). This CDR3 contains 12 residues. V was pared by 3 bases and J by 5 bases, with 5 bases between. The CDR3 protein is CASSLVENIQYF. The CDR3 DNA reads as TGTGCCAGCAGCTTGGTGGAAAACATTCAGTACTTC. The complete variable domain, with remaining parts taken from reference TRBV7-9 and TRBJ2-4, reads DTGVSQNPRHKITKRGQNVTFRCDPISEHNRLYWYRQTLGQGPEFLTYFQNEAQLEKSRLLSDRFSAERPKGSFSTLEIQRTEQGDSAMYLCASSLVENIQYFGAGTRLSVL.

The chain uses TRBV21-1 and TRBJ2-4; the table's TRBD2 call for D was not verified on the DNA. TRBV21-1 is recorded as a pseudogene. The length of the CDR3 is 17 residues. The CDR3: CASWGLAEGRAKNIQYF. DNA for the CDR3: TGTGCCAGCTGGGGACTAGCGGAGGGGAGGGCCAAAAACATTCAGTACTTC.

This clone occurred once. The chain employs TRBV7-6 and TRBJ2-2, with no clear D. Germline CDR1 is SGHVS and CDR2 is FNYEAQ. This CDR3 region has 16 residues. The V gene lost 5 bases and the J gene lost 2 bases, with 15 bases spanning the gap. For the CDR3, the DNA is TGTGCCAGCAGCAATCAACCGGGCCTAAACACCGGGGAGCTGTTTTTT. It encodes CASSNQPGLNTGELFF.

CDR3 in DNA: TGTGCCAGCAGCCCGAGTATAGCGGGAGAGCAGTTCTTC. This gives the protein CASSPSIAGEQFF. The chain joins TRBV7-6 to TRBJ2-1; 8 positions match TRBD2. The trim removed 5 bases at V and 10 bases at J, leaving 7 bases unmatched. The CDR3 is 13 residues long. CDR1 and CDR2 (germline): SGHVS, FNYEAQ.

The rearrangement joins TRBV7-9 to TRBJ2-1; no firm D call. Germline V gene sequence: CDR1 SEHNR, CDR2 FQNEAQ (reference sequence). CDR3 length: 11 amino acids. V was trimmed by 5 bases and J by 2 bases, leaving 1 base between them. DNA for the CDR3: TGTGCCAGCAGCCCCTACAATGAGCAGTTCTTC. Its translation is CASSPYNEQFF.

The chain employs TRBV28 and TRBJ2-3; D is unclear. Germline V gene sequence: CDR1 MDHEN, CDR2 SYDVKM. V was cut by 0 bases and J by 2 bases, with 15 bases left in between. The CDR3 is 17 residues long. CDR3 nucleotide sequence: TGTGCCAGCAGTTTATGGGTTGGTTCGTTCCTCACAGATACGCAGTATTTT. It is translated as CASSLWVGSFLTDTQYF. The full variable domain, its missing parts supplied by reference TRBV28 and TRBJ2-3, is DVKVTQSSRYLVKRTGEKVFLECVQDMDHENMFWYRQDPGLGLRLIYFSYDVKMKEKGDIPEGYSVSREKKERFSLILESASTNQTSMYLCASSLWVGSFLTDTQYFGPGTRLTVL.

The chain employs TRBV28 and TRBJ2-3, with 7 bases fitting TRBD1. Germline loops: CDR1 MDHEN, CDR2 SYDVKM. Losses at the gene ends were 5 bases for V and 1 base for J; bases not matched to a gene: 3. This CDR3 has 14 amino acids. The CDR3 sequence: CASSPTGGTDTQYF. The CDR3 nucleotides are TGTGCCAGCAGTCCCACAGGGGGCACAGATACGCAGTATTTT.

The V and J genes are TRBV29-1 and TRBJ2-3, with 7 bases identical to TRBD2. The germline V gene has CDR1 SQVTM and CDR2 ANQGSEA. With 5 bases clipped from V and 3 bases from J, the junction kept 5 bases outside the gene matches. The CDR3 is made up of 13 amino acids. The CDR3: CSVLGRVTDTQYF. In DNA, the CDR3 is TGCAGCGTTTTGGGGAGGGTTACAGATACGCAGTATTTT.

This chain connects TRBV7-2 to TRBJ2-7; D ambiguous. This CDR3 contains 15 residues. The germline CDR1 and CDR2 sequences are SGHTA and FQGNSA. Trimming stripped 1 base from V and 0 bases from J, with 10 bases between. The CDR3 sequence: CASSLGGTLSYEQYF. CDR3 in DNA: TGTGCCAGCAGCTTAGGGGGAACCCTCTCCTACGAGCAGTACTTC.

As DNA, the CDR3 is TGTGCCAGCAGTTCCACTGACAGTCGCTCTGGAAACACCATATATTTT. Translation: CASSSTDSRSGNTIYF. The chain recombines TRBV28 with TRBJ1-3; maybe TRBD1 (5 bases). Germline loops: CDR1 MDHEN, CDR2 SYDVKM. The V and J ends lost 4 bases and 0 bases respectively, with 13 bases between them. CDR3 length equals 16 residues.

This chain uses TRBV7-9 with TRBJ1-3; TRBD1 matches 7 bases. Germline CDR1 SEHNR, CDR2 FQNEAQ (reference sequence). The CDR3 spans 16 residues. J gave up 5 bases and V 1 base, and 8 bases lay outside the gene matches. The DNA of the CDR3 is TGTGCCAGCAGCTTAGAAGGCAGGGGGACGCGAAACACCATATATTTT. Amino acids: CASSLEGRGTRNTIYF.

The chain combines TRBV7-9 with TRBJ1-1, with TRBD1 as a possible D gene (5 bases). V shed 5 bases and J shed 1 base, with 8 bases lying between them. Germline V gives CDR1 SEHNR, CDR2 FQNEAQ (reference sequence). This CDR3 is 13 amino acids long. CDR3 nucleotides: TGTGCCAGCAGCCCGGGGGGGAACACTGAAGCTTTCTTT. Amino acid sequence: CASSPGGNTEAFF.

The CDR3: CASSRDSNTGELFF. CDR3 DNA sequence: TGCGCCAGCAGTCGGGACAGCAACACCGGGGAGCTGTTTTTT. V is TRBV5-1 and J is TRBJ2-2; 7 positions agree with TRBD1. V shed 5 bases and J 2 bases; nucleotides not matched to a gene: 3. The germline V gene has CDR1 SGHRS and CDR2 YFSETQ. The CDR3 runs to 14 residues.